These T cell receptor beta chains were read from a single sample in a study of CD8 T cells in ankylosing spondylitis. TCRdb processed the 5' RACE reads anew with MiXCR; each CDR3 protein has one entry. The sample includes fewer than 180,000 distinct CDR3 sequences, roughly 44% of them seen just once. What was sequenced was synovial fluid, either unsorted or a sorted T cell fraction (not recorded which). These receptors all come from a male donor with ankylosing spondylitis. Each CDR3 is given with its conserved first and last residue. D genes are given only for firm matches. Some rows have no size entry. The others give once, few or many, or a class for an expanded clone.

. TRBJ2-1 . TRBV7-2 CASSLGFMISDEQFF TGTGCCAGCAGCTTAGGCTTCATGATCTCCGATGAGCAGTTCTTC
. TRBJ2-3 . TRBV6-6 CASSVSTDTQYF TGTGCCAGCAGCGTAAGCACAGATACGCAGTATTTT
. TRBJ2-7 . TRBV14 CASSQDPIYEQYF TGTGCCAGCAGCCAGGATCCGATCTACGAGCAGTACTTC
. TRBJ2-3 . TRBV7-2 CASSFLTDTQYF TGTGCCAGCAGCTTCCTCACAGATACGCAGTATTTT
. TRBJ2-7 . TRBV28 CASKGGGEQYF TGTGCCAGCAAAGGGGGTGGCGAGCAGTACTTC
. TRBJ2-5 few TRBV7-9 CASTLSGETQYF TGTGCCAGCACCCTCTCGGGGGAGACCCAGTACTTC
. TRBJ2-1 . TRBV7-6 CASSLFPNEQFF TGTGCCAGCAGCTTATTTCCCAATGAGCAGTTCTTC
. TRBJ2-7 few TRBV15 CATSREGGEQYF TGTGCCACCAGCAGAGAGGGAGGCGAGCAGTACTTC
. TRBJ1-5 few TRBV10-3 CAIKDSSNQPQHF TGTGCCATCAAGGACAGCAGCAATCAGCCCCAGCATTTT
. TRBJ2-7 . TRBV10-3 CAIHPPGGAWHRPYEQYF TGTGCCATCCATCCCCCAGGGGGGGCATGGCATAGACCCTACGAGCAGTACTTC
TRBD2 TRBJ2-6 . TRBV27 CASSSLREAFSGANVLTF TGTGCCAGCAGTTCGCTGCGGGAGGCCTTCTCTGGGGCCAACGTCCTGACTTTC
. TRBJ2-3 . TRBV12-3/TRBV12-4 CASRERQKYTDTQYF TGTGCCAGCAGGGAACGACAGAAATACACAGATACGCAGTATTTT
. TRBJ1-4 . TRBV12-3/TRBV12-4 CASSNPPQGGRKLFF TGTGCCAGCAGTAACCCCCCACAGGGAGGGAGAAAACTGTTTTTT
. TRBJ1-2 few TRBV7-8 CASSLVATGSDYTF TGTGCCAGCAGCTTAGTGGCCACGGGGAGTGACTACACCTTC
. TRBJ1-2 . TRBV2 CASIPPGGANYGYTF TGTGCCAGCATACCCCCGGGGGGGGCTAACTATGGCTACACCTTC
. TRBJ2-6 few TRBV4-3 CASSQDATSGANVLTF TGCGCCAGCAGCCAAGATGCGACTTCGGGGGCCAACGTCCTGACTTTC
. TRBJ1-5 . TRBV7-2 CASSLGLWAGAQPQHF TGTGCCAGCAGCTTAGGGCTGTGGGCAGGGGCTCAGCCCCAGCATTTT
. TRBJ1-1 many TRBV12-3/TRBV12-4 CASSLRTDRTEAFF TGTGCCAGCAGCCTGAGGACGGACCGCACTGAAGCTTTCTTT
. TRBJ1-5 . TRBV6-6 CASSYTGHQPQHF TGTGCCAGCAGTTACACCGGGCATCAGCCCCAGCATTTT
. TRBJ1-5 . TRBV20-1 CSASVSNQPQHF TGCAGTGCTAGTGTTAGCAATCAGCCCCAGCATTTT
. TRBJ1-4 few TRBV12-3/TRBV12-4 CASSLWNSGEKLFF TGTGCCAGCAGTCTCTGGAATTCGGGTGAAAAACTGTTTTTT
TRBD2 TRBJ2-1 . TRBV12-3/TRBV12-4 CASSRGLAGPFHNEQFF TGTGCCAGCAGCCGGGGACTAGCGGGGCCGTTTCACAATGAGCAGTTCTTC
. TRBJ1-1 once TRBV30 CAWNQGPGEAFF TGTGCCTGGAATCAGGGCCCGGGGGAGGCTTTCTTT
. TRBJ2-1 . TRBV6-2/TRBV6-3 CASSYSRGNPYNEQFF TGTGCCAGCAGTTACTCGAGGGGGAACCCATACAATGAGCAGTTCTTC
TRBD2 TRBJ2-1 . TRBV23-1 CASTQLAGDDYNEQFF TGCGCCAGCACCCAACTAGCGGGAGACGACTACAATGAGCAGTTCTTC
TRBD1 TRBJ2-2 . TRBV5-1 CASSLVFSGGTGELFF TGCGCCAGCAGCTTGGTCTTTTCAGGGGGCACCGGGGAGCTGTTTTTT